The 32 T cell receptor beta chains reported below all come from one sample, sequenced in a study of blood T cell repertoires in COVID-19. Repertoires were generated with immunoSEQ multiplex PCR, while TCRdb's copy carries only in-frame clones and drops some. In the table there are over 120,000 clones, approximately 82% of which are singletons. Sequences were obtained from peripheral blood. The receptor set was obtained from a man aged 55-75 years with active or convalescent COVID-19.

The chain couples TRBV6-6 to TRBJ1-5, with D possibly being TRBD1 (6 bases). The CDR3 covers 15 residues. Germline-derived CDR1 and CDR2 are MNHNY and SVGAGI (reference sequence). V was trimmed by 2 bases and J by 7 bases, leaving 15 bases between them. The CDR3 protein is CASSYGRRGRQPQHF. The CDR3 nucleotides are TGTGCCAGCAGTTACGGTCGCAGGGGTAGGCAGCCCCAGCATTTT.

The gene calls are TRBV7-9 and TRBJ2-7; possibly TRBD2 for D (6 bases). CDR3 length equals 13 residues. CDR1 is SEHNR, CDR2 FQNEAQ, per germline (reference sequence). Trimming took 1 base from V and 7 from J, leaving 11 bases between them. The CDR3 DNA reads as TGTGCCAGCAGCTTAGGAGAGCGGGTGGAGCAGTACGTC. It specifies CASSLGERVEQYV.

V is TRBV9 and J is TRBJ2-5; 8 bases are a match to TRBD1. Losses at the gene ends were 2 bases for V and 1 base for J; bases not matched to a gene: 4. Germline-derived CDR1 and CDR2 are SGDLS and YYNGEE. The CDR3 consists of 15 residues. The CDR3 region is CASSVITGGQETQYF. The CDR3 DNA is TGTGCCAGCAGCGTTATTACAGGGGGCCAAGAGACCCAGTACTTC.

This clone came up a few times. This chain joins TRBV4-1 and TRBJ2-1, with D possibly matching TRBD1 (6 bases). The V and J ends lost 2 bases and 1 base respectively, with 12 bases between them. Germline CDR1 MGHRA, CDR2 YSYEKL. The CDR3 has 16 amino acids. The CDR3 DNA sequence: TGCGCCAGCAGCCAACCGCTGGGGGCGTCCTACAATGAGCAGTTCTTC. Its protein is CASSQPLGASYNEQFF.

The V call is TRBV5-4, the J call TRBJ2-5, with D possibly matching TRBD2 (5 bases). Germline V CDR1 and CDR2: SGHNT, YYREEE (reference sequence). The CDR3 totals 13 residues. V lost 6 bases and J 1 base, leaving 10 bases between the germline ends. CDR3 residues: CASTSGVQETQYF. DNA for the CDR3: TGTGCCAGCACTTCCGGGGTCCAAGAGACCCAGTACTTC.

J is TRBJ2-3 and V is TRBV11-2; 11 bases match TRBD2. The CDR3 runs to 19 residues. Germline V gene lookup returns CDR1 SGHAT and CDR2 FQNNGV. J was trimmed by 0 bases and V by 5 bases; bases with no gene match: 13. CDR3 in amino acids: CASSRRLAGLVTSTDTQYF. CDR3 nucleotide sequence: TGTGCCAGCAGCCGTAGACTAGCGGGACTCGTCACTAGCACAGATACGCAGTATTTT.

The chain recombines TRBV12-5 with TRBJ1-1; D ambiguous. The CDR3 is made up of 13 amino acids. Trimming left V 3 bases short and J 5 bases short, with 10 bases between. CDR1 and CDR2 from the germline V gene are LGHNT and FRNRAP. CDR3 in amino acids: CASGLSGWTEAFF. DNA for the CDR3: TGTGCTAGTGGTTTATCGGGATGGACTGAAGCTTTCTTT.

This chain joins TRBV7-9 and TRBJ1-2, with 8 positions matching TRBD1. In germline, CDR1 is SEHNR, CDR2 FQNEAQ (reference sequence). The CDR3 runs to 15 residues. V was clipped by 5 bases and J by 4 bases; unmatched bases: 9. The CDR3 nucleotides read TGTGCCAGCAGCACACGGACAGGGTCGGGCTATGGCTACACCTTC. This sequence encodes CASSTRTGSGYGYTF.

This rearrangement joins TRBV11-3 to TRBJ2-7; 8 positions match TRBD2. With V trimmed by 4 bases and J by 4 bases, 18 bases remained unmatched. Germline CDR1 and CDR2: SGHNT and YENEEA. CDR3 size: 18 residues. DNA of the CDR3: TGTGCCAGCAGCTCCTTGGGCCGGGGGGGCTCCCGTCCTTACGAGCAGTACTTC. Translating gives CASSSLGRGGSRPYEQYF.

This chain links TRBV4-3 with TRBJ1-4; tentative D call: TRBD1 (6 bases). With 3 bases removed from V and 3 bases from J, the gap between germline ends came to 8 bases. This CDR3 comprises 14 residues. Germline CDR1 reads LGHNA; CDR2 reads YSLEER. DNA of the CDR3: TGCGCCAGCAGCCACAGGGGCCCTAATGAAAAACTGTTTTTT. This gives the protein CASSHRGPNEKLFF.

V gene TRBV9 combines with J gene TRBJ2-2, with D tentatively TRBD1 (5 bases). Germline V gene data show CDR1 as SGDLS and CDR2 as YYNGEE. V lost 5 bases and J 5 bases, leaving 16 bases between the germline ends. The length of the CDR3 is 15 residues. The chain's CDR3 is CASRSQGIGTGELFF. CDR3 DNA: TGTGCCAGCAGATCCCAGGGTATTGGTACCGGGGAGCTGTTTTTT.

This clone has just one count. The V gene is TRBV10-1, the J gene TRBJ2-2; D unresolved. Trimming shortened V by 2 bases and J by 2 bases, and 15 bases separated the two germline ends. CDR1 WNHNN and CDR2 SYGVQD come from the germline V gene (reference sequence). The CDR3 has 17 amino acids. The CDR3: CASSEHRPTKNTGELFF. The CDR3 DNA is TGCGCCAGCAGTGAGCACAGACCAACAAAAAACACCGGGGAGCTGTTTTTT.

The V gene is TRBV7-2, the J gene TRBJ2-2; TRBD2 matches at 9 bases. Germline V lookup: CDR1 SGHTA, CDR2 FQGNSA. The J segment lost 0 bases and the V segment lost 10 bases, leaving 9 bases of the junction unmatched. CDR3 size: 16 residues. CDR3 region: CAIPGLAFANTGELFF. As DNA, the CDR3 is TGTGCCATTCCGGGACTAGCTTTCGCGAACACCGGGGAGCTGTTTTTT.

The rearrangement links TRBV25-1 to TRBJ2-5; D gene ambiguous. Per germline, CDR1 MGHDK and CDR2 SYGVNS. Trimming left V 0 bases short and J 5 bases short, with 16 bases between. This CDR3 is 16 amino acids long. CDR3 sequence reads: CASSEYSQGSRETQYF. Written as DNA, the CDR3 is TGTGCCAGCAGTGAATATAGTCAAGGTTCTAGGGAGACCCAGTACTTC.

The genes are TRBV6-2 or TRBV6-3 and TRBJ2-1; a weak D match, TRBD1 (5 bases). Trimming pared 0 bases from V and 7 bases from J, leaving 22 bases between. Germline CDR1 MNHEY, CDR2 SVGEGT. This CDR3 is 18 amino acids long. CDR3 protein: CASSYSSWTRLPRNEQFF. Written as DNA, the CDR3 is TGTGCCAGCAGTTACTCGAGTTGGACAAGACTCCCAAGGAATGAGCAGTTCTTC.

The genes are TRBV6-2 or TRBV6-3 and TRBJ2-3; 9 nucleotides align to TRBD2. V lost 4 bases, J lost 1 base, and 6 bases stayed unmatched. Germline CDR1 MNHEY, CDR2 SVGEGT. The length of the CDR3 is 16 residues. This CDR3 is CASSWPEREGTDTQYF. The CDR3 region has the DNA TGTGCCAGCAGTTGGCCCGAGCGGGAGGGCACAGATACGCAGTATTTT.

The gene calls are TRBV5-1 and TRBJ2-1; D is possibly TRBD2 (6 bases). The V and J ends lost 2 bases and 2 bases respectively, with 11 bases between them. CDR3 size: 15 residues. Germline V gives CDR1 SGHRS, CDR2 YFSETQ. As DNA, the CDR3 is TGCGCCAGCAGCTTTGAGGGAGGTCCCTACAATGAGCAGTTCTTC. Its translation: CASSFEGGPYNEQFF.

The rearrangement links TRBV11-3 to TRBJ2-7; D remains ambiguous. From germline, CDR1 is SGHNT and CDR2 YENEEA. CDR3 size: 14 residues. V shed 3 bases and J shed 5 bases, with 14 bases lying between them. CDR3 DNA: TGTGCCAGCAGCTTCATGTTCCTATCGGACGAGCAGTACGTC. Translating it yields CASSFMFLSDEQYV.

The chain couples TRBV5-1 to TRBJ1-1; the match to TRBD1 covers 10 bases. This CDR3 spans 15 amino acids. Germline CDR1 and CDR2: SGHRS and YFSETQ. Trimming took 0 bases from V and 7 from J; bases not matched to a gene: 6. The CDR3 bases are TGCGCCAGCAGCTTGGCCGGGGGACAGGGGATTGAAGCTTTCTTT. Its protein product is CASSLAGGQGIEAFF.

The chain is built from TRBV12-5 and TRBJ2-7, with TRBD2 identical over 9 bases. CDR1 and CDR2 from the germline V gene are LGHNT and FRNRAP. The CDR3 is made up of 14 amino acids. With V trimmed by 2 bases and J by 4 bases, 3 bases remained unmatched. CDR3 nucleotides: TGTGCTAGTGGTTTGTCTAGCGGGGTTTACGAGCAGTACTTC. It encodes CASGLSSGVYEQYF.

The chain joins TRBV6-5 to TRBJ2-7; TRBD1 matches at 7 bases. Unmatched junction bases numbered 7, after V lost 2 bases and J lost 6 bases. The CDR3 is 14 amino acids. In germline, CDR1 is MNHEY, CDR2 SVGAGI. DNA of the CDR3: TGTGCCAGCAGTTACAGCGACAGGGCTGGCGAGCAGTACTTC. It specifies CASSYSDRAGEQYF.

In nucleotides, the CDR3 is TGTGCCAGCAGCACATGGACTACGGGCAATGAGCAGTTCTTC. Residues: CASSTWTTGNEQFF. The chain joins TRBV9 to TRBJ2-1, with D possibly matching TRBD2 (6 bases). The V gene lost 4 bases and the J gene lost 6 bases, with 14 bases spanning the gap. Germline V gene data show CDR1 as SGDLS and CDR2 as YYNGEE. The CDR3 has 14 amino acids.

The CDR3 region is CASSPAQGATPLHF. Written as DNA, the CDR3 is TGCGCCAGCAGCCCTGCTCAGGGCGCTACACCCCTCCACTTT. This chain links TRBV5-1 with TRBJ1-6, with D tentatively TRBD1 (5 bases). Per germline, CDR1 SGHRS and CDR2 YFSETQ. The ends were cut back, 4 bases at V and 11 bases at J, with 16 bases in the middle. The CDR3 consists of 14 residues. Based on the CDR3 plus reference TRBV5-1 and TRBJ1-6, the full variable domain is KAGVTQTPRYLIKTRGQQVTLSCSPISGHRSVSWYQQTPGQGLQFLFEYFSETQRNKGNFPGRFSGRQFSNSRSEMNVSTLELGDSALYLCASSPAQGATPLHFGNGTRLTVT.

J is TRBJ2-2 and V is TRBV5-1; 9 positions match TRBD2. V dropped 5 bases and J dropped 7; count of bases not matched to a gene: 9. The CDR3 runs 15 residues. Germline V lookup: CDR1 SGHRS, CDR2 YFSETQ. CDR3 sequence (DNA): TGCGCCAGCAGACCCAGCGGGAGGACGTTCGGGGAGCTGTTTTTT. Residues: CASRPSGRTFGELFF.

This clone was detected only a few times. This rearrangement joins TRBV6-6 to TRBJ2-2, with 11 bases aligning to TRBD2. CDR3 size: 20 residues. Unmatched junction bases numbered 16, after V lost 6 bases and J lost 1 base. Germline V lookup: CDR1 MNHNY, CDR2 SVGAGI (reference sequence). The CDR3 spells CASSHELRLGLAVNTGELFF. DNA for the CDR3: TGTGCCAGCAGCCACGAGTTACGGCTGGGACTAGCGGTGAACACCGGGGAGCTGTTTTTT.

The chain couples TRBV15 to TRBJ1-4; no clear D gene. The CDR3 totals 13 residues. V gave up 1 base and J gave up 4 bases, with 4 bases separating them. Germline CDR1 and CDR2: LNHNV and YYDKDF (reference sequence). In nucleotides, the CDR3 is TGTGCCACCAGCAGAGTAGTTAATGAAAAACTGTTTTTT. Amino acid sequence: CATSRVVNEKLFF.

The chain combines TRBV11-2 with TRBJ2-4, with TRBD2 matching over 10 bases. J lost 2 bases, V lost 1 base, and 5 bases had no gene match. The CDR3 contains 17 residues. Germline CDR1 reads SGHAT; CDR2 reads FQNNGV. This chain's CDR3 is CASSLGGLAVTKNIQYF. The CDR3 nucleotides read TGTGCCAGCAGCTTAGGTGGACTAGCGGTAACCAAAAACATTCAGTACTTC. Based on the CDR3 plus reference TRBV11-2 and TRBJ2-4, the full variable domain is EAGVAQSPRYKIIEKRQSVAFWCNPISGHATLYWYQQILGQGPKLLIQFQNNGVVDDSQLPKDRFSAERLKGVDSTLKIQPAKLEDSAVYLCASSLGGLAVTKNIQYFGAGTRLSVL.

This rearrangement joins TRBV5-1 to TRBJ1-1; TRBD1 agrees at 7 bases. Germline values: CDR1 SGHRS, CDR2 YFSETQ. This CDR3 is built from 18 residues. The trim removed 1 base at V and 4 bases at J, leaving 16 bases unmatched. The CDR3: CASSLPVTPGGSGTEAFF. CDR3 coding DNA: TGCGCCAGCAGCTTGCCGGTAACACCAGGGGGTAGTGGCACTGAAGCTTTCTTT.

The rearrangement joins TRBV27 to TRBJ1-1; a possible D gene is TRBD1 (5 bases). Trimming took off 0 bases at V and 0 bases at J, with 11 bases between the two ends. The germline gives CDR1 MNHEY, CDR2 SMNVEV (reference sequence). The CDR3 spans 16 residues. In DNA form, the CDR3 reads TGTGCCAGCAGTTTATCCCGCGACAGACTGAACACTGAAGCTTTCTTT. Protein sequence: CASSLSRDRLNTEAFF.

The CDR3, as DNA: TGCGCCAGCAAGGAGGGCCTCAATGAGCAGTTCTTC. The encoded protein is CASKEGLNEQFF. The chain uses TRBV5-1 and TRBJ2-1, with D perhaps matching TRBD2 (6 bases). Trimming removed 6 bases at V and 6 bases at J, with 10 bases between. Germline assignment: CDR1 SGHRS and CDR2 YFSETQ. This CDR3 has 12 amino acids. Drawing the rest from reference TRBV5-1 and TRBJ2-1, the complete variable domain is KAGVTQTPRYLIKTRGQQVTLSCSPISGHRSVSWYQQTPGQGLQFLFEYFSETQRNKGNFPGRFSGRQFSNSRSEMNVSTLELGDSALYLCASKEGLNEQFFGPGTRLTVL.

This chain joins TRBV19 and TRBJ1-2; TRBD1 aligns across 7 bases. V was clipped by 4 bases and J by 0 bases; unmatched bases: 14. CDR3 length: 18 residues. CDR1 and CDR2 from the germline V gene are LNHDA and SQIVND (reference sequence). CDR3 nucleotide sequence: TGTGCCAGTAGTACCCATAACCTCCAGGGACAGACTAACTATGGCTACACCTTC. Translating it yields CASSTHNLQGQTNYGYTF.

This rearrangement joins TRBV11-3 to TRBJ2-3, with 7 bases matching TRBD1. With 2 bases clipped from V and 10 bases from J, the junction kept 3 bases outside the gene matches. The V gene's germline CDR1 is SGHNT and CDR2 YENEEA. The CDR3 has 12 amino acids. CDR3 in DNA: TGTGCCAGCAGCTTAAGGCAGGGGGCGCAGTATTTT. It encodes CASSLRQGAQYF.